The TCR beta chain under discussion was sequenced for a study of radiation and T cells in renal cell carcinoma. Looking at the study overall: Nephrectomy followed 15 Gy stereotactic body radiation by 4 weeks. General study points: In blood, top tumor clones expanded by 2 weeks, shrinking by 4. Without pretreatment biopsies, baseline tumor clonotype presence was undetermined.

Regarding time point: blood 2 weeks post-SBRT. This sample's treatment: 15 Gy SBRT to primary tumor, nephrectomy 4 weeks later. Clear cell pathology was present in this patient's renal cell carcinoma. Note on this clone: The antigen is unknown.

Clones were read by immunoSEQ multiplex PCR, and TCRdb kept only the in-frame ones, dropping some. The repertoire holds some 130,000 clones, with 75% to 90% as singletons. In germline, CDR1 is SGHKS, CDR2 YYEKEE (reference sequence). Trimming shortened V by 1 base and J by 3 bases, and 10 bases separated the two germline ends. The CDR3 sequence is 14 residues long. The material was blood, obtained from a patient whose treatment included radiotherapy and nephrectomy. The genes are TRBV5-5 and TRBJ1-1, with D possibly matching TRBD1 (6 bases). This receptor was identified in a woman aged 55-70 years with renal cell carcinoma. CDR3 residues: CASSLSGGHTEAFF. CDR3 nucleotides: TGTGCCAGCAGCTTGTCCGGGGGCCACACTGAAGCTTTCTTT.